This T cell receptor (beta chain) derives from a study of T cells in Graves' hyperthyroidism and ophthalmopathy. For the study at large: Peripheral blood was collected at initial diagnosis, before any treatment. General study points: Ophthalmopathy was predicted by the model a median of about 6.7 months ahead of onset.

Details on this clonotype: Antigen specificity is unknown.

The V end was cut by 5 bases, the J end by 4 bases, with 11 bases between. Germline CDR1 reads MNHEY; CDR2 reads SVGEGT. The CDR3 spans 13 residues. It was RNA transcripts that yielded the amplified TCR beta CDR3 regions. TCR CDR3 underwent first-round RT-PCR with the HTBI primer set. TCRdb re-called the multiplex PCR reads through MiXCR, storing one row per CDR3 protein. The sample yields roughly 280,000 distinct CDR3 sequences, around 22% seen once. This rearrangement joins TRBV6-2 or TRBV6-3 to TRBJ1-2; no clear D. The sample comprised blood. The sequence was obtained from a man younger than 45 with Graves' ophthalmopathy. The CDR3 nucleotides read TGTGCCAGCAGTGGCGGGGTGAGCTATGGCTACACCTTC. It yields the protein CASSGGVSYGYTF.